This T cell receptor beta chain was identified in a study of CD8 T cells in ankylosing spondylitis. General study points: Significantly higher representation of disease-linked clones was reported for matched ankylosing spondylitis synovial fluid.

TCRdb reprocessed the 5' RACE reads via MiXCR and lists one record per CDR3 protein. The sample lists hundreds of thousands of distinct CDR3 sequences; roughly 20% were seen once. The V end lost 4 bases, the J end lost 1 base, and 10 bases lay between the germline ends. Germline CDR1 is SEHNR and CDR2 is FQNEAQ (reference sequence). The CDR3 extends over 15 amino acids. Of note for this clonotype: As yet, its antigen is unknown.

J is TRBJ1-4 and V is TRBV7-9, with D uncertain. The source is a male donor with ankylosing spondylitis or in good health (not recorded which). The sequenced sample was blood, either unsorted or a sorted T cell fraction (not recorded which). The CDR3 DNA reads TGTGCCAGCAGCTGGATTGCGGGAACTAATGAAAAACTGTTTTTT. This encodes CASSWIAGTNEKLFF.